This T cell receptor beta chain was sequenced for a study of blood T cell repertoires in COVID-19. Study-wide background: T cells, B-cell-depleted T cells, or PBMCs provided the cDNA or gDNA that served as material.

This clone was found a few times. The CDR3 is 15 amino acids. V lost 2 bases and J 0 bases, leaving 12 bases between the germline ends. Germline V gene data show CDR1 as SGHNT and CDR2 as YYREEE (reference sequence). The data were produced by immunoSEQ multiplex PCR, yet TCRdb's version contains in-frame clones alone and is incomplete. In the table there are about 180,000 clones, about 82% of which are singletons. The specimen sequenced was peripheral blood. V and J are TRBV5-4 and TRBJ2-7; D is undetermined. This TCR was sampled from a man aged 65 to 79 with active or convalescent COVID-19. CDR3 in amino acids: CASSLGTDISYEQYF. The DNA of the CDR3 is TGTGCCAGCAGCTTAGGAACAGACATCTCCTACGAGCAGTACTTC.